The text below deals with one TCR beta chain. The data are from a study of T cell clones after liver transplantation. Study details: TCRbeta sequencing after a pre-transplant mixed lymphocyte reaction identified graft-donor-reactive clones, later tracked in post-transplant blood. Subjects received no induction therapy and standard immunosuppression until randomization at 12-24 months post-transplant. Draws occurred before transplant, before withdrawal, and after complete or failed withdrawal.

TCRdb keeps only in-frame clones here, not all; method: immunoSEQ multiplex PCR. The sample lists roughly 80,000 clones, roughly 80% occurring once. V was cut by 6 bases and J by 1 base, with 12 bases left in between. The CDR3 spans 14 residues. Germline CDR1 is MNHEY and CDR2 is SVGAGI. The input for sequencing was CD4+ T cells from blood, taken 45 to 46 months after liver transplant. The V gene is TRBV6-5, the J gene TRBJ1-1, with a tentative D call TRBD1 (6 bases). This TCR was sampled from a human patient who received a liver transplant. The graft donor may be the source of some T cells. The CDR3, as DNA: TGTGCCAGCAGCCGGGGCAGGGGGAACACTGAAGCTTTCTTT. Its translation: CASSRGRGNTEAFF.